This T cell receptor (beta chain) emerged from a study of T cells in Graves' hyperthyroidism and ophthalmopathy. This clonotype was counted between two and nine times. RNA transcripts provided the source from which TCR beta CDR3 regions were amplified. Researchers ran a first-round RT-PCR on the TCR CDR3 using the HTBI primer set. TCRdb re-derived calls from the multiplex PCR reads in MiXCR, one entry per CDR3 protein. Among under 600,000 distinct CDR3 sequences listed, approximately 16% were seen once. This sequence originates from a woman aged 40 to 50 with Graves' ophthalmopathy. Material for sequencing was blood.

The CDR3 sequence is CASSLGQQPQHF. DNA for the CDR3: TGTGCCAGCAGTTTAGGGCAACAGCCCCAGCATTTT. The chain links TRBV12-3 or TRBV12-4 to TRBJ1-5; D is ambiguous. Trimming cost V 1 base and J 7 bases, with 5 bases left between them. This CDR3 has 12 residues.